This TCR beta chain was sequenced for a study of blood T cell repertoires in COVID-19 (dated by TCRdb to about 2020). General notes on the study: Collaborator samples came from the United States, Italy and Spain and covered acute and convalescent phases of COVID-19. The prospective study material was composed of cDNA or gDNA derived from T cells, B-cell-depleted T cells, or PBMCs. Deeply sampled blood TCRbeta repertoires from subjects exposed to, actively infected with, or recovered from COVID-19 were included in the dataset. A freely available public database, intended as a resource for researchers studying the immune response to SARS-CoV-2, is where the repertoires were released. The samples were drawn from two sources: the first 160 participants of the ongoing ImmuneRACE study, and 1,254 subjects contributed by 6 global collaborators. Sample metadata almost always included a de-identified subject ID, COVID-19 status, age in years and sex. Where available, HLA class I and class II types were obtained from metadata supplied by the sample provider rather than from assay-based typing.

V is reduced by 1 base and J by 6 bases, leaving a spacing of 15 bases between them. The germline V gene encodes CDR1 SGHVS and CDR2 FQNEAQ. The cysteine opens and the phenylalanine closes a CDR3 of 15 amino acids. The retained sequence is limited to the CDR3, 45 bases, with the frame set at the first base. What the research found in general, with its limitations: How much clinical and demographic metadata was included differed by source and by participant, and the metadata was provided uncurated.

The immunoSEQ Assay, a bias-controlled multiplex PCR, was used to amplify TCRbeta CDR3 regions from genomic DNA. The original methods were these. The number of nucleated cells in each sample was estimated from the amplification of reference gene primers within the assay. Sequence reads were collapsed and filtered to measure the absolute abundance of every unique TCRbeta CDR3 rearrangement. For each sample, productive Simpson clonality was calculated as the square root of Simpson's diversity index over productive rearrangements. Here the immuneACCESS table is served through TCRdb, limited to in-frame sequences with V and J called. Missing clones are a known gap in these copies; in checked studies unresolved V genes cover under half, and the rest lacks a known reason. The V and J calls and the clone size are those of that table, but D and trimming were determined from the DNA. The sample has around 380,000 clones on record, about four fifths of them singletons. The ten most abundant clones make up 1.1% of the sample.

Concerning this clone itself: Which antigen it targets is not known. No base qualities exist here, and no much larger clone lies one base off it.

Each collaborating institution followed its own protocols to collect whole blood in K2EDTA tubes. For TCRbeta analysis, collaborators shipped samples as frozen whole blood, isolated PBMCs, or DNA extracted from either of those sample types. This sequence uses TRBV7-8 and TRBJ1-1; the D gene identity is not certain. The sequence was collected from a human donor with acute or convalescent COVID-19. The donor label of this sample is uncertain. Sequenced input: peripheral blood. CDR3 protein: CASSLDSRGGAEAFF. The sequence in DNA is TGTGCCAGCAGCTTAGACAGTAGAGGAGGCGCTGAAGCTTTCTTT. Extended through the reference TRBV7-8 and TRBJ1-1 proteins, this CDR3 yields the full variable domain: GAGVSQSPRYKVAKRGQDVALRCDPISGHVSLFWYQQALGQGPEFLTYFQNEAQLDKSGLPSDRFFAERPEGSVSTLKIQRTQQEDSAVYLCASSLDSRGGAEAFFGQGTRLTVV.